This T cell receptor (beta chain) was identified during a study of molecular identifiers for immune sequencing clone quantification. Previously described methods with listed TCR primers produced the bulk TCR libraries. Via MiXCR, TCRdb re-called the PCR reads, giving one row per CDR3 protein. This sample has about 640,000 distinct CDR3 sequences; about 20% occur once, and the top ten carry approximately 0.9%. Trimming took off 10 bases at V and 5 bases at J, with 9 bases between the two ends. This CDR3 spans 11 amino acids. Study-wide findings and caveats: More than 99% of effector molecules, versus under 1% of naive-cell molecules, belonged to clones above 20 RNA copies. Sizes of clones that are highly expanded could be underestimated (if identical TCR molecules share a barcode).

This clonotype was found once. Its antigen is not known. The receptor's source is a human donor in good health. Some libraries in this study had Jurkat cell RNA spiked in. Material for sequencing was naive CD8+ T cells from blood, with Jurkat cell RNA spiked in. Subset given: FACS-sorted CD8+CD4-CCR7+CD45RA+ naive T cells. The rearrangement uses TRBV5-3 and TRBJ2-2; no definite D call. TRBV5-3 qualifies as an ORF whose function is uncertain. DNA for the CDR3: TGTGCCGGCAGCCTGACCGGGGAGCTGTTTTTT. Its translation: CAGSLTGELFF.